Below, one T cell receptor beta chain is given with its context. Data came from immunoSEQ multiplex PCR; TCRdb stores just in-frame clones and leaves some out. The sample consists of about 150,000 clones, 91% of them appearing once. This sample is drawn from a study of blood T cell repertoires in COVID-19. Across the study: In each case, the material was cDNA or gDNA derived from T cells, B-cell-depleted T cells, or PBMCs.

The germline gives CDR1 SGHTA, CDR2 FQGTGA. The CDR3 loop spans 15 amino acids. V was clipped by 2 bases and J by 4 bases; unmatched bases: 5. The sequence derives from a man aged 45-60 years with acute or convalescent COVID-19. The sequenced sample consisted of peripheral blood. The chain couples TRBV7-3 to TRBJ1-2, with 9 bases identical to TRBD1. DNA of the CDR3: TGTGCCAGCAGCTTAGAAGGGGACAGGGCCTATGGCTACACCTTC. Protein: CASSLEGDRAYGYTF.